The source of this T cell receptor beta chain is a study of T cells after yellow fever vaccination. TCRdb called the 5' RACE reads again in MiXCR, with one record for every CDR3 protein. Among fewer than 150,000 distinct CDR3 sequences listed, approximately 7.7% were seen once. Remarks on this clonotype: The junction departs from germline at one end; a sequencing error may be responsible.

This CDR3 has 12 amino acids. Germline V gene lookup returns CDR1 SEHNR and CDR2 FQNEAQ (reference sequence). The specimen comprised CD4+ T cells sorted from PBMCs, sampled 5 days after the yellow fever booster vaccination. V is TRBV7-9 and J is TRBJ2-5; possible D gene TRBD2, 7 bases. This receptor was taken from a man aged 25-45 years who received the YFV17D yellow fever vaccine. CDR3 sequence reads: CASSFRGLGLRF. The CDR3, as DNA: TGTGCCAGCAGCTTCAGGGGTTTGGGACTACGCTTC.